This T cell receptor (beta chain) emerged from a study of blood T cell repertoires in COVID-19. V lost 4 bases, J lost 5 bases, and 11 bases stayed unmatched. The germline V gene encodes CDR1 SGHRS and CDR2 YFSETQ. The CDR3 is 16 amino acids. TCRdb keeps only in-frame clones here, not all; method: immunoSEQ multiplex PCR. Found here are 200,000 or so clones, approximately 90% of them singletons; the top ten hold roughly 2.5%. The J gene is TRBJ1-4, the V gene TRBV5-1, with 7 bases lining up with TRBD1. Material: PBMCs or T cells enriched from blood (not recorded which). This sequence was found in a woman in her 30s who had recovered from COVID-19. CDR3 nucleotide sequence: TGCGCCAGCAGCCCCAAAAGACAGGGAAAAAATGAAAAACTGTTTTTT. It specifies CASSPKRQGKNEKLFF.